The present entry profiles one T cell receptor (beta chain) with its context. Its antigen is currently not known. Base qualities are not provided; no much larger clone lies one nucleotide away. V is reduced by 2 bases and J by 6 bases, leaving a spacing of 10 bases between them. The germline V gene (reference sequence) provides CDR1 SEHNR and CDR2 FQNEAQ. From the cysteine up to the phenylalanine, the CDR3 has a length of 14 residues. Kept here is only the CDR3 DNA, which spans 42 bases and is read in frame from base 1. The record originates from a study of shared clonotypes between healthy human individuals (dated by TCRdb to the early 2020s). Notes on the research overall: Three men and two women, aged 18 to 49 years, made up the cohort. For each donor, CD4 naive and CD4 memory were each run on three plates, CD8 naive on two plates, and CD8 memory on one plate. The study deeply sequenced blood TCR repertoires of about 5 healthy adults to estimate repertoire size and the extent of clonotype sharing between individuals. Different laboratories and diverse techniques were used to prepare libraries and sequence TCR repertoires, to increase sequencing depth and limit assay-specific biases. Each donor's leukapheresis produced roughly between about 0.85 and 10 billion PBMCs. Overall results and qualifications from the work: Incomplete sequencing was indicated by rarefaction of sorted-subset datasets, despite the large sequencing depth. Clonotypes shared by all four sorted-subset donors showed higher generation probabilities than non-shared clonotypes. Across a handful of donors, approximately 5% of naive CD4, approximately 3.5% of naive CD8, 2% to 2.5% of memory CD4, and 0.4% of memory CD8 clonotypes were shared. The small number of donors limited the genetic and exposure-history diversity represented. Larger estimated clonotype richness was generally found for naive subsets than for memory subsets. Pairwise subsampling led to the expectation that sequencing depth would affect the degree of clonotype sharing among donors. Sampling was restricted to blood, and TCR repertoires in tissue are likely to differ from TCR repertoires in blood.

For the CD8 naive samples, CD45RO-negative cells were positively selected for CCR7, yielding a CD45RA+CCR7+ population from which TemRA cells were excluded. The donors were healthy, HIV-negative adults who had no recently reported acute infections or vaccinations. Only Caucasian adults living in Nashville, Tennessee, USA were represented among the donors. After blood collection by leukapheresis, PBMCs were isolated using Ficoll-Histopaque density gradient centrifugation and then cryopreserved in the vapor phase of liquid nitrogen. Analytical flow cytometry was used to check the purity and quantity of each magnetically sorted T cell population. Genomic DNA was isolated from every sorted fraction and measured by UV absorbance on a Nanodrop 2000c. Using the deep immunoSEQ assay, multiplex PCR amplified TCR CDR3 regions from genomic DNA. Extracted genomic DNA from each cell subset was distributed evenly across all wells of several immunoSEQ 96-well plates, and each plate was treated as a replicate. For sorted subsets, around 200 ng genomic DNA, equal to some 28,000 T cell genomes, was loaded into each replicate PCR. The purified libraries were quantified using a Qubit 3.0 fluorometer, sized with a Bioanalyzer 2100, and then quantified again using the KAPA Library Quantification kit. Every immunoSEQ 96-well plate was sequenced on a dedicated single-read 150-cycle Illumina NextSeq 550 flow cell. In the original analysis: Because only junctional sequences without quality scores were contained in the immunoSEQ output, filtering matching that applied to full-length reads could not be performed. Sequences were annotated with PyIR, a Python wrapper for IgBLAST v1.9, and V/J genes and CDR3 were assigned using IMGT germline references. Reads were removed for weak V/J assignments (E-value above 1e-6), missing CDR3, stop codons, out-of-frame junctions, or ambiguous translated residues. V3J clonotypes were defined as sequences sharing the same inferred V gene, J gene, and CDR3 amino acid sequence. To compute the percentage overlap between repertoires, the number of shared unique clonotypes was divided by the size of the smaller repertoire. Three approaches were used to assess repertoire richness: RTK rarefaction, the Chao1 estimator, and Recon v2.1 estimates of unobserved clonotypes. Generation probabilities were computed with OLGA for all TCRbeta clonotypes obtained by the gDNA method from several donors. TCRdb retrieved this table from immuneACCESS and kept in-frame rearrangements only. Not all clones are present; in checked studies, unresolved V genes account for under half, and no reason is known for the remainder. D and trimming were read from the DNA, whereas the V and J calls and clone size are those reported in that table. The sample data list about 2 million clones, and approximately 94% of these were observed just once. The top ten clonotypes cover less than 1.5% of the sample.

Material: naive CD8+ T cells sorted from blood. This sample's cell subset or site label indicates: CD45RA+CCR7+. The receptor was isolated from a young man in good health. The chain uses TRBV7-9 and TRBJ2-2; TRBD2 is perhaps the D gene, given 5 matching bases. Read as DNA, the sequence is TGTGCCAGCAGCTTAACGGGGTTCGCCGGGGAGCTGTTTTTT. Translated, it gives CASSLTGFAGELFF.